This is a list of T cell receptor beta chains from one sample in a study of blood T cell repertoires in COVID-19. The data were produced by immunoSEQ multiplex PCR, yet TCRdb's version contains in-frame clones alone and is incomplete. Of 270,000 or so clones in the sample, 89% were seen once. The sequenced sample was peripheral blood. The receptors shown here come from a woman in her thirties or forties who had recovered from COVID-19. The CDR3 runs from the conserved cysteine through the conserved F or W.

TRBV6-6	TRBJ2-3	CASSRLAGGDTQYF
TRBV2	TRBJ2-3	CATPGATDTQYF
TRBV11-2	TRBJ2-2	CASSPNRAVNGELFF
TRBV7-2	TRBJ2-3	CASSTRGITDTQYF
TRBV5-1	TRBJ2-3	CASSVHTDTQYF
TRBV6-1	TRBJ2-5	CASSEGALSGETQYF
TRBV6-5	TRBJ1-2	CASRAGTGDRNGYTF
TRBV7-8	TRBJ1-2	CASSLSSTGIYGYTF
TRBV19	TRBJ2-3	CASSTSDRDTDTQYF
TRBV7-2	TRBJ2-1	CASSVLGDSYNEQFF
TRBV29-1	TRBJ2-3	CSVAVAGGPGDTQYF
TRBV29-1	TRBJ2-2	CSVDFGGSSTGELFF
TRBV2	TRBJ2-3	CASSTRGEGTDTQYF
TRBV27	TRBJ2-3	CASSFRQRGTDTQYF
TRBV18	TRBJ1-1	CASSPGDREPEAFF
TRBV5-4	TRBJ2-1	CASSLTLKQFF
TRBV6-2/TRBV6-3	TRBJ2-7	CASSYPRGEQYF
TRBV7-9	TRBJ1-2	CASSHLGQGPYGYTF
TRBV10-3	TRBJ1-6	CAISESRQNNSPLHF
TRBV7-9	TRBJ2-2	CASSSRRGTNTGELFF
TRBV18	TRBJ1-2	CASSPAWGDNYGYTF
TRBV6-5	TRBJ2-3	CASSSGDTQYF
TRBV30	TRBJ1-4	CAWSVTAGTNEKLFF
TRBV19	TRBJ2-1	CASSTPASGYNEQFF
TRBV7-3	TRBJ1-2	CASSADGTGGGYTF
TRBV5-1	TRBJ2-1	CASSLGTRREGEQFF
TRBV7-9	TRBJ2-7	CASSSRHEQYF
TRBV7-9	TRBJ1-2	CASSLGQVHYGYTF
TRBV5-1	TRBJ2-5	CASSLVAGGGETQYF
TRBV7-8	TRBJ1-1	CASSLGRTEAFF